A selection of T cell receptor beta chains follows, all from one sample in a study of regulatory T cells in long-lasting Graves disease. In TCRdb, the multiplex PCR reads were re-called with MiXCR into one record per CDR3 protein. The sample comprises about 220,000 distinct CDR3 sequences, around 19% of which are singletons, and about an eighth rests with the top ten. These data were also filed under a second study, of T cells in Graves' hyperthyroidism and ophthalmopathy.

The sequencing used peripheral blood mononuclear cells (PBMCs), collected at new diagnosis, from a patient treated with antithyroid drugs. These receptors were taken from a woman in her twenties or thirties with Graves disease. Each CDR3 is given with its conserved first and last residue. Each record gives: J gene, V gene, D gene, clone size, CDR3 DNA, CDR3 protein. A D gene is named only where the DNA matches it firmly. Clone size is given for some rows only: seen once, a few or many times, or a class if the clone is expanded.

TRBJ2-7 TRBV2 - many TGTGCCAGCAGTGGTGGAAACCTCTACGAGCAGTACTTC CASSGGNLYEQYF
TRBJ2-7 TRBV12-3/TRBV12-4 - few TGTGCCAGCAGTTTAGGGGCGAGCTCCTACGAGCAGTACTTC CASSLGASSYEQYF
TRBJ1-5 TRBV5-4 - - TGTGCCAGCAGCCCGGACCCGCATCAGCCCCAGCATTTT CASSPDPHQPQHF
TRBJ1-1 TRBV9 - many TGTGCCAGCAGCGTAGTCAGCAGGGGCACTGAAGCTTTCTTT CASSVVSRGTEAFF
TRBJ2-3 TRBV11-2 - many TGTGCCAGCAGCTCGGCGGGACACAACACAGATACGCAGTATTTT CASSSAGHNTDTQYF
TRBJ2-1 TRBV2 TRBD2 few TGTGCCAGCAGGACTACCGGGACTAGCGGGATGAGTTACAATGAGCAGTTCTTC CASRTTGTSGMSYNEQFF
TRBJ2-2 TRBV3-1 - many TGTGCCAGCAGCCCCCAGGGAGGAGGCACCGGGGAGCTGTTTTTT CASSPQGGGTGELFF
TRBJ2-5 TRBV27 - - TGTGCCAGCAGTTTAGAGACCGGGACACAGTCCCAACAGACCCAGTACTTC CASSLETGTQSQQTQYF
TRBJ1-2 TRBV18 - many TGTGCCAGCTCCCTTGACAACAGCTACACCTTC CASSLDNSYTF
TRBJ1-4 TRBV5-1 - - TGCGCCGGCAGCTTGGGCGAAAAACTGTTTTTT CAGSLGEKLFF
TRBJ1-5 TRBV6-1 TRBD1 - TGTGCCACCGGGACAGGGGGTAATCAGCCCCAGCATTTT CATGTGGNQPQHF
TRBJ1-5 TRBV12-3/TRBV12-4 - many TGTGCCAGCAGTTTATCCCCGAATAAACAAGGCAATCAGCCCCAGCATTTT CASSLSPNKQGNQPQHF
TRBJ1-1 TRBV30 - many TGTGCCTGGAGTTTAGGCAGCCGGAGCACTGAAGCTTTCTTT CAWSLGSRSTEAFF
TRBJ1-1 TRBV2 - - TGTGCCAGCAGTGACTCGCGGACTGAAGCTTTCTTT CASSDSRTEAFF
TRBJ2-3 TRBV6-2/TRBV6-3 - - TGTGCCAGCAGTGAACTCCTTGGCGTCCAGTCAGATACGCAGTATTTT CASSELLGVQSDTQYF
TRBJ2-7 TRBV28 TRBD1 many TGTGCCAGCAGTTTTTTCCGTCTGGGACAGGGGGACCGCTACGAGCAGTACTTC CASSFFRLGQGDRYEQYF
TRBJ2-7 TRBV2 - many TGTGCCAGCACTAAAGGGGAGCCCCCCTACGAGCAGTACTTC CASTKGEPPYEQYF
TRBJ2-7 TRBV2 - many TGTGCCAGCAGTGAAGAGTCAGGCCTCCTTACCTACGAGCAGTACTTC CASSEESGLLTYEQYF
TRBJ2-7 TRBV20-1 - many TGCAGTGCCGCTCGGGGTGCCAGCGTTGCTTCCTACGAGCAGTACTTC CSAARGASVASYEQYF
TRBJ2-3 TRBV5-1 TRBD2 many TGCGCCAGCAGCCAGCGGGATCACGCAGATACGCAGTATTTT CASSQRDHADTQYF
TRBJ2-3 TRBV30 TRBD2 many TGTGCCTGGACTAGCGGGTACACAGATACGCAGTATTTT CAWTSGYTDTQYF
TRBJ1-3 TRBV3-1 TRBD1 many TGTGCCAGCAGCCCCTATCCACAGGGGTTGGGAAACACCATATATTTT CASSPYPQGLGNTIYF
TRBJ2-7 TRBV12-3/TRBV12-4 TRBD1 - TGTGCCAGCAGTCCAGGGGGCCACGAGCAGTACTTC CASSPGGHEQYF
TRBJ2-1 TRBV11-1 - many TGTGCCAGCAGCCCCCTTGGGGACGGGAGAAGGAATGAGCAGTTCTTC CASSPLGDGRRNEQFF
TRBJ1-2 TRBV12-3/TRBV12-4 TRBD1 many TGTGCCAGCAGACAGGGGGCTAACTATGGCTACACCTTC CASRQGANYGYTF
TRBJ2-7 TRBV5-1 TRBD1 many TGCGCCAGCAGTACGACAGGGCAGGGGATTACCGAGCAGTACTTC CASSTTGQGITEQYF
TRBJ2-3 TRBV7-9 - few TGTGCCAGCAGCTACGGACCCGGCACAGATACGCAGTATTTT CASSYGPGTDTQYF
TRBJ2-1 TRBV27 - - TGTGCCAGCAGTTCCCTAGGTTCCCAGGGCTACAATGAGCAGTTCTTC CASSSLGSQGYNEQFF
TRBJ1-1 TRBV20-1 - many TGCAGTGCTAGAGTCACGGGGTTGGGGACTGAAGCTTTCTTT CSARVTGLGTEAFF
TRBJ2-3 TRBV9 TRBD2 - TGTGCCAGCAGCAGCATGCGGGGGAGCACAGATACGCAGTATTTT CASSSMRGSTDTQYF
TRBJ1-2 TRBV12-3/TRBV12-4 - many TGTGCCAGCAGACTGCAGGGGAATGATGGCTACACCTTC CASRLQGNDGYTF
TRBJ1-4 TRBV20-1 - - TGCAGTGCTAGCGCACCACAGGAAACTAATGAAAAACTGTTTTTT CSASAPQETNEKLFF
TRBJ2-7 TRBV12-3/TRBV12-4 - - TGTGCCAGCCAAAACGGACCCAGTCCTTCCGAGCAGTACTTC CASQNGPSPSEQYF
TRBJ2-3 TRBV4-2 TRBD2 many TGTGCCAGCAGCCGCGGGGGGAGCACAGATACGCAGTATTTT CASSRGGSTDTQYF
TRBJ2-3 TRBV9 - few TGTGCCAGCAGCGGTATAGACTCACCTTTACAGTATTTT CASSGIDSPLQYF